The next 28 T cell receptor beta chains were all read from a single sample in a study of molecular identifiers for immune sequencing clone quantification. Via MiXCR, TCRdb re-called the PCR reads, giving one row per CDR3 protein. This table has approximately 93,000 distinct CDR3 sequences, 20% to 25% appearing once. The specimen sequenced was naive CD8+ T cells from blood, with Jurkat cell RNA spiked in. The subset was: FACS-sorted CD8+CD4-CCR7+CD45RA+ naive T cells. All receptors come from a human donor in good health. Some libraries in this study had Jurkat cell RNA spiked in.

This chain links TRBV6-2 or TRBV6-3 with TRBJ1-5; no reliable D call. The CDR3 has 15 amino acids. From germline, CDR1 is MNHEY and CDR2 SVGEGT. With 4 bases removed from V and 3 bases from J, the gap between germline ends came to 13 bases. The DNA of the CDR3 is TGTGCCAGCAGTTCCAAAAGTGTCTACAATCAGCCCCAGCATTTT. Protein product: CASSSKSVYNQPQHF.

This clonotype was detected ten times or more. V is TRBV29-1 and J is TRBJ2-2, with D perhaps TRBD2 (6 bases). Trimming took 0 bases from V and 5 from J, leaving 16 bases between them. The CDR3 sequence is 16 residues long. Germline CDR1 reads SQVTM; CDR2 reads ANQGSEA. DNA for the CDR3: TGCAGCGTTGAAGATCGCTGGCTGGGGACTACCGGGGAGCTGTTTTTT. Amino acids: CSVEDRWLGTTGELFF.

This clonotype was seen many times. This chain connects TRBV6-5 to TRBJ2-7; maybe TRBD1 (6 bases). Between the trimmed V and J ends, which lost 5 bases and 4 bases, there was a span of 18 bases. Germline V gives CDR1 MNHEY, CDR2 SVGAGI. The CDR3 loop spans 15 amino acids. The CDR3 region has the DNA TGTGCCAGCAGTGTCGACCGGGACATGTATTACGAGCAGTACTTC. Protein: CASSVDRDMYYEQYF.

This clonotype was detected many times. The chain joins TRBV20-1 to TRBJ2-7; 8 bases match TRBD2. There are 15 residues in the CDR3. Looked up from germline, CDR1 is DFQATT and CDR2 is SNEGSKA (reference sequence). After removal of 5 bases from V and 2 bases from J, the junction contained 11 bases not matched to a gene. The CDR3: CSASITGTRTYEQYF. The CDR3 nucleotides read TGCAGTGCTTCCATTACCGGGACTAGAACCTACGAGCAGTACTTC.

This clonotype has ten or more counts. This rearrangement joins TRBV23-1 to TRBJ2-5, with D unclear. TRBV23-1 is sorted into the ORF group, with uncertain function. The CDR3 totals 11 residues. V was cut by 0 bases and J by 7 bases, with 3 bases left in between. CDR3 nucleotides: TGCGCCAGCAGTCAATCGTGGACCCAGTACTTC. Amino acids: CASSQSWTQYF.

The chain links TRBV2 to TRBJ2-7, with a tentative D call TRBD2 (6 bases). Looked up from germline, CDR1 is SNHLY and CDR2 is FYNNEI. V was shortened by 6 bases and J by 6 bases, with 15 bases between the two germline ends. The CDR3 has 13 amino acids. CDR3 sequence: CASRPAGGTEQYF. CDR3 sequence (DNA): TGTGCCAGCAGACCCGCCGGAGGGACCGAGCAGTACTTC. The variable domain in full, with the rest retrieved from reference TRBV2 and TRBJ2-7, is EPEVTQTPSHQVTQMGQEVILRCVPISNHLYFYWYRQILGQKVEFLVSFYNNEISEKSEIFDDQFSVERPDGSNFTLKIRSTKLEDSAMYFCASRPAGGTEQYFGPGTRLTVT.

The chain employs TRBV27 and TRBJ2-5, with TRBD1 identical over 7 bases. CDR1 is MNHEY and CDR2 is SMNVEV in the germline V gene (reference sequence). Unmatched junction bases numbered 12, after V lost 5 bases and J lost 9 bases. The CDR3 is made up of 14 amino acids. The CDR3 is CASSPGTEWLAQYF. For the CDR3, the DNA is TGTGCCAGCAGTCCTGGGACAGAGTGGTTGGCCCAGTACTTC.

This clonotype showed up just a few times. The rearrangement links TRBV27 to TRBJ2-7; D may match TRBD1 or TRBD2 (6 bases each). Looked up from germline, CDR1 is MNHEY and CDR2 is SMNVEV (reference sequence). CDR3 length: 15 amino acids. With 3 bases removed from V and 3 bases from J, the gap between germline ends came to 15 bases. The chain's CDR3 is CASSFSVRGDYEQYF. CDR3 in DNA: TGTGCCAGCAGTTTTTCGGTTAGGGGGGACTACGAGCAGTACTTC.

The CDR3 sequence is CASSPITGVGTQYF. DNA of the CDR3: TGTGCCAGCAGCCCAATTACAGGGGTGGGGACCCAGTACTTC. The chain joins TRBV5-6 to TRBJ2-5; the match to TRBD1 covers 7 bases. The germline CDR1 and CDR2 sequences are SGHDT and YYEEEE. This CDR3 has 14 amino acids. The trim removed 4 bases at V and 7 bases at J, leaving 10 bases unmatched.

CDR3 sequence (DNA): TGTGCCAGCAGTTTAGCGGCGGGGTCCGAGCAGTACTTC. Amino acids: CASSLAAGSEQYF. V usage is TRBV12-3 or TRBV12-4 and J usage is TRBJ2-7; possibly TRBD2 for D (6 bases). The V gene lost 0 bases and the J gene lost 6 bases, with 9 bases spanning the gap. The CDR3 length is 13 residues.

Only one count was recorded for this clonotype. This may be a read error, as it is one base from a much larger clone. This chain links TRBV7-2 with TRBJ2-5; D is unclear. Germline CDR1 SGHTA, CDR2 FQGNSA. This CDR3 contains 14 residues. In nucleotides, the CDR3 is TGTGCCAGCAGAACAGTTGGATCCCAAGAGACCCAGTGCTTC. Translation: CASRTVGSQETQCF.

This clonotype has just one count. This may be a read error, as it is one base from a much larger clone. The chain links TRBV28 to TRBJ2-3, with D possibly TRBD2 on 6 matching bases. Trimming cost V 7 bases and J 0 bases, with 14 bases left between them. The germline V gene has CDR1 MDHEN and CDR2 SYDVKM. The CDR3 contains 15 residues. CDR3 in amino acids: CASNGGEVSTDTQYF. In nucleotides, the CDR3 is TGTGCCAGCAACGGGGGAGAGGTGAGCACAGATACGCAGTATTTT.

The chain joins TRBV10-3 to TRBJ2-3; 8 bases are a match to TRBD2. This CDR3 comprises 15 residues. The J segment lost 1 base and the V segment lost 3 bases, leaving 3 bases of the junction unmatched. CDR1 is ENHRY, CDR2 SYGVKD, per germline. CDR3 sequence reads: CAISDGGGGTDTQYF. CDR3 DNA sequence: TGTGCCATCAGTGACGGGGGGGGAGGCACAGATACGCAGTATTTT.

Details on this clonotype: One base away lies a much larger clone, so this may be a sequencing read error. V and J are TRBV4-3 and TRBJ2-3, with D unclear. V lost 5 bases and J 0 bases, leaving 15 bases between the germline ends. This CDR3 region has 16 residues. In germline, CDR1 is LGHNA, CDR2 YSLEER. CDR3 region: CASSSRAASSTDTQYF. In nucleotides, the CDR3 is TGCGCCAGCAGCTCTCGGGCTGCTTCTAGCACAGATACGCAGTATTTT.

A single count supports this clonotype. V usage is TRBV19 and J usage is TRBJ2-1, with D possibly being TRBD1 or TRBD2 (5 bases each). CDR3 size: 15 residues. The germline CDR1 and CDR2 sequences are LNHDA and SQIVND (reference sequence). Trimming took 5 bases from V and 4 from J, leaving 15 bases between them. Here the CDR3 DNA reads TGTGCCAGTAGTGTCGGATCGAGGGGATACAATGAGCAGTTCTTC. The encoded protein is CASSVGSRGYNEQFF.

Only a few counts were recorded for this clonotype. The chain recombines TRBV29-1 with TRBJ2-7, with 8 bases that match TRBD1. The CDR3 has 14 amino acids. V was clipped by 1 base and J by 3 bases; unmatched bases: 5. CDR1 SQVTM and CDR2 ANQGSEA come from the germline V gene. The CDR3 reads CSVEGTGLDYEQYF. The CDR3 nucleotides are TGCAGCGTTGAAGGGACAGGGCTGGACTACGAGCAGTACTTC.

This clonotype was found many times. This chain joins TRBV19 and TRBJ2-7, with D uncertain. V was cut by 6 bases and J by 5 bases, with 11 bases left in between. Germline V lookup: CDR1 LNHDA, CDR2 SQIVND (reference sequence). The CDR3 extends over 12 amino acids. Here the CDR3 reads CASSPIPNEQYF. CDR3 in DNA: TGTGCCAGTAGCCCGATCCCCAACGAGCAGTACTTC. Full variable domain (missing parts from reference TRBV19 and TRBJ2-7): DGGITQSPKYLFRKEGQNVTLSCEQNLNHDAMYWYRQDPGQGLRLIYYSQIVNDFQKGDIAEGYSVSREKKESFPLTVTSAQKNPTAFYLCASSPIPNEQYFGPGTRLTVT.

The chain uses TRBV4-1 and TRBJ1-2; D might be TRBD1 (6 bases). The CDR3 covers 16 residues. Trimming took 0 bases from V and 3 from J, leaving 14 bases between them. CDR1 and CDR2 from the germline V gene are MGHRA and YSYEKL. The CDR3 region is CASSQDAGVGYYGYTF. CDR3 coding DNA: TGCGCCAGCAGCCAAGACGCAGGGGTAGGATACTATGGCTACACCTTC.

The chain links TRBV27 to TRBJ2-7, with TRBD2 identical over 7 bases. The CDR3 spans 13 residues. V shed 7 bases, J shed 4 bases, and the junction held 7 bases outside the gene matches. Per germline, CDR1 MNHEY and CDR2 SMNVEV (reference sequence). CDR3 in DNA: TGTGCCAGCACCCCCACGGGGGGTTACGAGCAGTACTTC. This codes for CASTPTGGYEQYF.

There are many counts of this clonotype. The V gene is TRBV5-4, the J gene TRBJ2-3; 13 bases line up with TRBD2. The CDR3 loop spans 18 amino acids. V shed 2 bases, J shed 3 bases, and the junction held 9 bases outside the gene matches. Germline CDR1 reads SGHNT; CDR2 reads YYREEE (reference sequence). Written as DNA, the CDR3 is TGTGCCAGCAGCTTCCGACTAGCGGGGGGCCTGGTGACAGATACGCAGTATTTT. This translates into CASSFRLAGGLVTDTQYF.

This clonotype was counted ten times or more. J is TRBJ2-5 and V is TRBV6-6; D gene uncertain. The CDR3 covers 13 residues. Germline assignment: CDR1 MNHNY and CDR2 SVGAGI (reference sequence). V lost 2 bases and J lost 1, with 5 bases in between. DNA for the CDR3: TGTGCCAGCAGTTACGACTCCCAAGAGACCCAGTACTTC. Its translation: CASSYDSQETQYF.

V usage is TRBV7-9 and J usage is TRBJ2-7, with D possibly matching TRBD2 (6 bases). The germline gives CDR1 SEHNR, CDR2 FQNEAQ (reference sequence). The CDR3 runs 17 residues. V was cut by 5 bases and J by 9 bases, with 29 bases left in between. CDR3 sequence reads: CASSPGGLGGAATGQYF. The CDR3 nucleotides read TGTGCCAGCAGCCCCGGAGGGCTGGGTGGTGCTGCCACGGGGCAGTACTTC.

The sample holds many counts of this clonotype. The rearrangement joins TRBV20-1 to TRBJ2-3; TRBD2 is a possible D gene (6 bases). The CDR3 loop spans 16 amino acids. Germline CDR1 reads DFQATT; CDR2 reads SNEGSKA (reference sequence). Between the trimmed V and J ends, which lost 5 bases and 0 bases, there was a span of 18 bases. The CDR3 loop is CSAPEAIAESTDTQYF. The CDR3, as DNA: TGCAGTGCTCCCGAGGCAATAGCGGAAAGCACAGATACGCAGTATTTT.

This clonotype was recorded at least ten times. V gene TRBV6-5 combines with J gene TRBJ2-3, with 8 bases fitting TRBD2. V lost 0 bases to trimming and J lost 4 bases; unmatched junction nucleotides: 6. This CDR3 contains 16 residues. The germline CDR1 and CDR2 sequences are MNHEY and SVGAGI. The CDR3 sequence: CASSYSSASGPDTQYF. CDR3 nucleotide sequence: TGTGCCAGCAGTTACTCGTCGGCTAGCGGGCCAGATACGCAGTATTTT.

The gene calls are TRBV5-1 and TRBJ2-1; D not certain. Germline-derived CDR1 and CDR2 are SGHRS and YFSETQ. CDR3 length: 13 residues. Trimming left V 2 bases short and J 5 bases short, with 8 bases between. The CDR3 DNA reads TGCGCCAGCAGCTTTGCCCGGCACAATGAGCAGTTCTTC. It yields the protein CASSFARHNEQFF.

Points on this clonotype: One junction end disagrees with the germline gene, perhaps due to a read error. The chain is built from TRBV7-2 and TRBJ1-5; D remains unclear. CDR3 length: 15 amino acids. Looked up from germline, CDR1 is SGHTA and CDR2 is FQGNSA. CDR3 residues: CASSLRDDEYQLQHF. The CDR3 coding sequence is TGTGCCAGCAGCTTACGTGACGACGAGTACCAGCTCCAGCATTTT. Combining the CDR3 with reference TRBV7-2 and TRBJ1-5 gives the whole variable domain GAGVSQSPSNKVTEKGKDVELRCDPISGHTALYWYRQSLGQGLEFLIYFQGNSAPDKSGLPSDRFSAERTGGSVSTLTIQRTQQEDSAVYLCASSLRDDEYQLQHFGDGTRLSIL.

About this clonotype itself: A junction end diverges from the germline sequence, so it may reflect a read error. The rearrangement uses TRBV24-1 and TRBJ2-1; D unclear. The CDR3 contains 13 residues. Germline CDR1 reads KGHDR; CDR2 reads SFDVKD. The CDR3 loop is CATSDFTDNAQFF. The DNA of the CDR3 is TGTGCGACCAGTGATTTTACCGACAATGCGCAGTTCTTC.

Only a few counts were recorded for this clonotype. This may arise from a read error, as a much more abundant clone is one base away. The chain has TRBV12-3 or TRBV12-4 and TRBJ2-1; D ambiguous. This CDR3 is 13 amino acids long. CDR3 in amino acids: CASGLGQAEEQFF. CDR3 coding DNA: TGTGCCAGCGGTTTAGGTCAGGCTGAGGAGCAGTTCTTC.